This TCR beta chain came from a study of T cells in Graves' hyperthyroidism and ophthalmopathy. The investigators amplified TCR beta CDR3 regions from RNA transcripts. The TCR CDR3 was amplified in a first-round RT-PCR using the HTBI primer set. TCRdb re-called the multiplex PCR reads with MiXCR, one entry per CDR3 protein. This table holds hundreds of thousands of distinct CDR3 sequences, roughly 15% found once. The table lists this clonotype with many counts. The receptor comes from a woman aged 50 to 65 with Graves' ophthalmopathy. Sequenced sample: blood.

CDR3 protein: CASSYPALAKEKLFF. The CDR3 coding sequence is TGTGCCAGCAGTTACCCCGCCCTGGCGAAGGAAAAACTGTTTTTT. V usage is TRBV6-6 and J usage is TRBJ1-4; D is unclear. The V gene's germline CDR1 is MNHNY and CDR2 SVGAGI (reference sequence). Trimming took off 2 bases at V and 8 bases at J, with 15 bases between the two ends. CDR3 length: 15 residues.